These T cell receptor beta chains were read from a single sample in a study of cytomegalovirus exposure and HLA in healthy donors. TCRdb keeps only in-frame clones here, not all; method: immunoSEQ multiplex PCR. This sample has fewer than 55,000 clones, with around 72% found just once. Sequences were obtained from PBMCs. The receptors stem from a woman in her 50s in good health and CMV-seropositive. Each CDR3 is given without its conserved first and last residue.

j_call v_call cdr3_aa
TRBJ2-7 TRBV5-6 ASSLGLDIGYEQY
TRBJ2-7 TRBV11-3 ASSSRKSGRGPSSYEQY
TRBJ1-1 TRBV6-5 ASSYSAGRGGTEAF
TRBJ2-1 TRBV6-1 ASGTGDVDEQF
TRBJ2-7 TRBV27 ASSLEGLGEQY
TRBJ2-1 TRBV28 ASIPPGLPYHFYNEQF
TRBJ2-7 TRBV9 ASSVDIGGSYEQY
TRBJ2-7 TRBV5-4 ASSPPGTSGRYEQY
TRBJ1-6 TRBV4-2 ASSQRDRGFSYNSPLH
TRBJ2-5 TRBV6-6 ASTGRVETQY
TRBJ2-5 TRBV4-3 ASSQGTSGSMKQY
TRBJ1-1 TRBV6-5 ASSRRTGRTEAF
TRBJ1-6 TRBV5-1 ASSFLARGQNSPLH
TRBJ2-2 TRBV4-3 ASSQVSLGPGELF
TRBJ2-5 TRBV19 ASSSSGQYQETQY
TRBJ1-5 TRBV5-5 ASSRGDGGNQPQH
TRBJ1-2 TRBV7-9 ASSSGQVYGYT
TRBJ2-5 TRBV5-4 ASSYLETQY
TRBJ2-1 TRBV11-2 ASSLVGTSGSPYEQF
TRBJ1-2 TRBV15 ATSRPKRDGYT
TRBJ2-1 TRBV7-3 ASSTFKGAYNEQF
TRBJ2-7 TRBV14 ASSHRLADTYEQY
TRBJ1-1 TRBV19 ASIQGATEAF
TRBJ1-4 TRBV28 ASSDRAIGGEKLF
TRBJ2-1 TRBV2 ASSEIAGAANEQF
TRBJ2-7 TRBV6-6 ASSLSESSYEQY
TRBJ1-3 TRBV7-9 ASSSPDRSGNTIY
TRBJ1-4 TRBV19 ATSGDVSVKKLF
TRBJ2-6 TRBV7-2 ASSFRQGVNLGANVLT
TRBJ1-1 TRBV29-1 SVGMTGGNTEAF
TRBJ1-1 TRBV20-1 SPYRNTEAF
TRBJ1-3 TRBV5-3 ARSLVGLGNTIY
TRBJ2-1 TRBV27 ASAALENEQF
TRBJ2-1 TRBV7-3 ASRAGGSYNEQF
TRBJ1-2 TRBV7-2 ASSPRSPEGGYT
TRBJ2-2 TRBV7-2 ASSLIAGGGTGELF
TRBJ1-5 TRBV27 ASSLQGLHQPQH
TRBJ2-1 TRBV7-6 ASSLGVAGGGQDEQF
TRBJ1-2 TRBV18 ASSLAATDGYT
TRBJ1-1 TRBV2 ASSESRRTEAF
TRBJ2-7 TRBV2 ASSLVPGEQY
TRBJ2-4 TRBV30 AWSGQLGDIQY
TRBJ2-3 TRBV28 ASSFRGLAGSDTQY
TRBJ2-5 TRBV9 ASSVEDGGIQETQY
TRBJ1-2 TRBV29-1 SVDRGYGYT
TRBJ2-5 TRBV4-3 ASSPNGGQVAETQY